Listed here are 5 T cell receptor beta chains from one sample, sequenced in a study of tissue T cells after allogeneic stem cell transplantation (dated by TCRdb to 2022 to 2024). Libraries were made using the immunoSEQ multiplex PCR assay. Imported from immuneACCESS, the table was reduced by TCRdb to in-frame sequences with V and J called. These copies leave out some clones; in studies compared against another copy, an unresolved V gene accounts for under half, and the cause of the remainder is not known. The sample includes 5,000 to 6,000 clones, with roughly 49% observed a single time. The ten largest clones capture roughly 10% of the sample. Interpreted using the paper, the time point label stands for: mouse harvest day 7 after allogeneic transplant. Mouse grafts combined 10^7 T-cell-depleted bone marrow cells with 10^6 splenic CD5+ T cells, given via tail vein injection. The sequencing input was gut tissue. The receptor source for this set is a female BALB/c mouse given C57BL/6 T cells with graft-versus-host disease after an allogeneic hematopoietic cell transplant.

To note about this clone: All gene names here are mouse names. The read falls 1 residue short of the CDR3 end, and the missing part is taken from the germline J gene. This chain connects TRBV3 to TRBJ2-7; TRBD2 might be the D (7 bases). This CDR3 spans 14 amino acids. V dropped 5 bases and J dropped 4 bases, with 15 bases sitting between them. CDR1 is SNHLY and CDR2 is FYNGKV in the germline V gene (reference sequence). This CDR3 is CASSPRGGGYEQYF. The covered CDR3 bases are TGTGCCAGCAGCCCCCGAGGGGGGGGGTATGAACAGTAC.

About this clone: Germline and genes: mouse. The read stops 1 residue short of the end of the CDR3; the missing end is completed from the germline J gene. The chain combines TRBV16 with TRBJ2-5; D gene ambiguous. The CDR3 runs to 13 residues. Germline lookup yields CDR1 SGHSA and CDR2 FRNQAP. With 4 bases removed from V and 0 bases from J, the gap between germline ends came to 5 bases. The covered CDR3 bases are TGTGCAAGCAGCTCCCGCAACCAAGACACCCAGTAC. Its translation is CASSSRNQDTQY. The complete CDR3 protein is CASSSRNQDTQYF.

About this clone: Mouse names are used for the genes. Incomplete CDR3 DNA: TGTGCCAGCAGTCTTGGCTGGGGGGGCCAAGACACCCAGTAC. It translates to CASSLGWGGQDTQY. The full CDR3 is CASSLGWGGQDTQYF. The V and J genes are TRBV26 and TRBJ2-5; 9 positions match TRBD2. Read coverage stops 1 residue before the CDR3 terminus; the germline J gene supplies the remainder. Looked up from germline, CDR1 is KGHPV and CDR2 is FQNQEV (reference sequence). With 3 bases clipped from V and 2 bases from J, the junction kept 3 bases outside the gene matches. CDR3 size: 15 residues.

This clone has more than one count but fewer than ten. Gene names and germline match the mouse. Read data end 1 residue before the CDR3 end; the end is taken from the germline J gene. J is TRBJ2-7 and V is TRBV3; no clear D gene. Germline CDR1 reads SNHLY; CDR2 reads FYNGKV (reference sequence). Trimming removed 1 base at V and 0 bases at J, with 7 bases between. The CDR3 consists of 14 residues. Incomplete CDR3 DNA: TGTGCCAGCAGCTTAGACGGCAGCTCCTATGAACAGTAC. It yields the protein CASSLDGSSYEQY. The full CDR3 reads CASSLDGSSYEQYF. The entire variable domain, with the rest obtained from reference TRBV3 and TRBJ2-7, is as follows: GPKVLQIPSHQIIDMGQMVTLNCDPVSNHLYFYWYKQILGQQMEFLVNFYNGKVMEKSKLFKDQFSVERPDGSYFTLKIQPTALEDSAVYFCASSLDGSSYEQYFGPGTRLTVL.

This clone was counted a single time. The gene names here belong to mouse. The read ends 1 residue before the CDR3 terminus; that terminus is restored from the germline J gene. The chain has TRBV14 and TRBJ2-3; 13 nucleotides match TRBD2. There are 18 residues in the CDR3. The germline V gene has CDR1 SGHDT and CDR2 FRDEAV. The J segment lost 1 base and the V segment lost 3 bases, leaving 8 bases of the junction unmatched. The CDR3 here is CASSSGTGGGAGAETLYF. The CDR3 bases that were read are TGTGCCAGCAGTTCCGGGACTGGGGGGGGCGCTGGTGCAGAAACGCTGTAT.